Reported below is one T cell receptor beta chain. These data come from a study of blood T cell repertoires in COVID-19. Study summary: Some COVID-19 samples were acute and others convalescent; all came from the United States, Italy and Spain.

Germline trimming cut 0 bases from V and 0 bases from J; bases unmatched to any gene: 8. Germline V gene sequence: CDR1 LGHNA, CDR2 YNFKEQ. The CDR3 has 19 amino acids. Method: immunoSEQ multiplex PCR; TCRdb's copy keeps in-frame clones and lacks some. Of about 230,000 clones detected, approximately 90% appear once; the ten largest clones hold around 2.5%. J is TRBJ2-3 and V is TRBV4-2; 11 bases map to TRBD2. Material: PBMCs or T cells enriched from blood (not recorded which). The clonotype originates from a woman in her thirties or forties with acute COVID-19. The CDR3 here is CASSQDGLAGSLSTDTQYF. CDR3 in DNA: TGTGCCAGCAGCCAAGATGGACTAGCGGGTAGCCTTAGCACAGATACGCAGTATTTT.